This T cell receptor beta chain was identified in a study of shared clonotypes between healthy human individuals (TCRdb year 2020). Looking at the study overall: The cohort included three men and two women between 18 and 49 years of age. For each donor, CD4 naive and CD4 memory were each given three plates, CD8 naive was given two plates, and CD8 memory was given one plate. The study deeply sequenced blood TCR repertoires of five healthy adults to estimate repertoire size and the extent of clonotype sharing between individuals. Different laboratories and diverse techniques were used to prepare libraries and sequence TCR repertoires, to increase sequencing depth and limit assay-specific biases. Each donor's leukapheresis produced roughly between roughly 0.9 and 8.9 billion PBMCs. General study outcomes and caveats: Because the study included only a small number of donors, the genetic and exposure-history diversity represented was limited. Naive subsets generally had larger estimated clonotype richness than memory subsets did. Clonotypes shared by all four sorted-subset donors showed higher generation probabilities than non-shared clonotypes. Sampling was restricted to blood, and TCR repertoires in tissues likely differ from the TCR repertoires found in blood. About 5% of naive CD4, approximately 3.7% of naive CD8, 2% to 2.5% of memory CD4, and approximately 0.4% of memory CD8 clonotypes were shared across four donors. Pairwise subsampling indicated that sequencing depth was expected to affect the degree of clonotype sharing among donors. Incomplete sequencing was indicated by rarefaction of sorted-subset datasets, despite the large sequencing depth.

Using the deep immunoSEQ assay, TCR CDR3 regions were amplified from genomic DNA by multiplex PCR. Extracted genomic DNA from each cell subset was spread evenly across all wells of several immunoSEQ 96-well plates, with each plate serving as a replicate. Each replicate PCR for sorted subsets received approximately 220 ng genomic DNA, equal to about 29,000 T cell genomes. Purified libraries were measured with a Qubit 3.0 fluorometer, size-checked on a Bioanalyzer 2100, and measured again with the KAPA Library Quantification kit. Every immunoSEQ 96-well plate was sequenced on a dedicated single-read 150-cycle Illumina NextSeq 550 flow cell. From the authors' description of their analysis: The immunoSEQ output contained only junctional sequences without quality scores, so filtering could not match that applied to full-length reads. To assign V/J genes and CDR3, sequences were annotated against IMGT germline references using PyIR, a Python wrapper for IgBLAST v1.9. Reads were filtered out if the reads had weak V/J assignments (E-value above 1e-6), no CDR3, stop codons, out-of-frame junctions, or ambiguous translated residues. A V3J clonotype was defined by an identical inferred V gene, J gene, and CDR3 amino acid sequence. The percentage overlap between two repertoires was calculated by dividing the number of shared unique clonotypes by the size of the smaller repertoire. Three approaches were used to assess repertoire richness: RTK rarefaction, the Chao1 estimator, and Recon v2.1 estimates of unobserved clonotypes. Generation probabilities for all TCRbeta clonotypes obtained by the gDNA method from four donors were computed using OLGA. TCRdb limited this immuneACCESS table to in-frame rearrangements with V and J called. A share of clones is missing; checked studies link under half to unresolved V genes, and the rest is unexplained. V and J calls and clone size are those listed in that table; D and trimming were worked out from the DNA. The sample table lists over a million clones, less than 99% of them with a count of one. In total, the top ten clones hold 0.3% to 0.45% of the sample.

The CDR3 spans 14 residues, from the cysteine through the phenylalanine. The sequence is cut down to CDR3 DNA, 42 bases in frame from base 1. Based on the germline V gene (reference sequence), the CDR1 and CDR2 sequences are LNHNV and YYDKDF. A distance of 7 bases separates the germline ends of V and J, which lose 0 bases and 5 bases respectively. In the case of this clone: Its antigen is unknown. Base qualities are missing; no much larger clone stands one base away.

The donors were healthy, HIV-negative adults who had no recently reported acute infections or vaccinations. Every donor was a Caucasian adult living in Nashville, Tennessee, USA. Magnetic negative selection was used to enrich CD4+ T cells, after which naive cells were positively selected on CD45RA and the negative fraction became the memory subset. Blood was collected by leukapheresis, and PBMCs were isolated by Ficoll-Histopaque density gradient centrifugation and then cryopreserved in liquid nitrogen vapor phase. Analytical flow cytometry was used to check the purity and quantity of each magnetically sorted T cell population. Genomic DNA was isolated from every sorted fraction and measured by UV absorbance on a Nanodrop 2000c.

This sequence was found in a man under 40 in good health. The sequencing input was naive CD4+ T cells sorted from blood. The sample's cell subset or site label, decoded: CD45RA+ positively selected. The chain joins TRBV15 to TRBJ2-2; the D gene identity is not certain. The CDR3 has the sequence CATSREYGTGELFF. Read as DNA, the sequence is TGTGCCACCAGCAGAGAATACGGTACCGGGGAGCTGTTTTTT.